This T cell receptor (beta chain) stems from a study of blood T cells in healthy people across ages. V was clipped by 4 bases and J by 7 bases; unmatched bases: 7. The CDR3 loop spans 16 amino acids. The germline V gene has CDR1 SEHNR and CDR2 FQNEAQ (reference sequence). Next came a second PCR, run for about 6 to 11 cycles, which used a sample-barcoded 5' primer along with a J-beta primer mix. TCRdb independently ran MiXCR on the 5' RACE reads; one entry per CDR3 protein. The repertoire consists of around 1.5 million distinct CDR3 sequences, with 59% occurring once and the leading ten covering more than 6%. Aged roughly 6 to 90, donors were systemically healthy Caucasians from Russia. PBMCs numbering at least 6 million were isolated per sample.

Sequencing was done on a sample of blood. This clonotype was sampled from a man aged 18 to 30 in good health. J is TRBJ1-6 and V is TRBV7-9; 10 nucleotides line up with TRBD1. Here the CDR3 reads CASSSLDRGKNSPLHF. The CDR3 DNA sequence: TGTGCCAGCAGCTCCCTGGACAGGGGGAAGAATTCACCCCTCCACTTT.